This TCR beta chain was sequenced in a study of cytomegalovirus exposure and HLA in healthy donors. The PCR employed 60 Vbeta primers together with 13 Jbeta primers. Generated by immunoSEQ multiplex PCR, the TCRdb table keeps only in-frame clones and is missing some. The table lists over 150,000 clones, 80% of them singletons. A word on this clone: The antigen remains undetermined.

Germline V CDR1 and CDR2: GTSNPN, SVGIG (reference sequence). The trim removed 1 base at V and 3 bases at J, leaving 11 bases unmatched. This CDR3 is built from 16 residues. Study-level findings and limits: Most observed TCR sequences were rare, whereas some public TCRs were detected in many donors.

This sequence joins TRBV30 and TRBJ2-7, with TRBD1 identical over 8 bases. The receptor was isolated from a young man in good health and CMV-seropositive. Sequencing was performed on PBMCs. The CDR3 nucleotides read TGTGCCTGGAGTGGGGGGACAGGCATCGTTGTCTACGAGCAGTACTTC. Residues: CAWSGGTGIVVYEQYF. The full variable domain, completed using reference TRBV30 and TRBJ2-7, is SQTIHQWPATLVQPVGSPLSLECTVEGTSNPNLYWYRQAAGRGLQLLFYSVGIGQISSEVPQNLSASRPQDRQFILSSKKLLLSDSGFYLCAWSGGTGIVVYEQYFGPGTRLTVT.